This T cell receptor (beta chain) was sequenced in a study of early T cells in non-severe SARS-CoV-2 infection. The length of the CDR3 is 15 residues. V was clipped by 6 bases and J by 7 bases, with 19 bases between them. In its sample, this clonotype was seen a few times. Via MiXCR, TCRdb re-called the 5' RACE reads, giving one row per CDR3 protein. The sample shows tens of thousands of distinct CDR3 sequences, roughly a sixth of them seen only once. This sequence was found in an adult who was a healthcare worker with PCR-confirmed SARS-CoV-2 infection or an uninfected control (not recorded which). The chain carries TRBV12-3 or TRBV12-4 and TRBJ2-1; no firm D call. Sequencing was performed on whole blood. DNA of the CDR3: TGTGCCAGCAGCTTCCCCGTCGGGCGCGAAAATGAGCAGTTCTTC. Protein: CASSFPVGRENEQFF.